The sequence of this T cell receptor (beta chain) was determined in a study of blood T cells in healthy people across ages. Alongside a J-beta primer mix, a sample-barcoded 5' primer served in a second PCR lasting roughly 6 to 12 cycles. A single record per CDR3 protein comes from TCRdb applying MiXCR to the 5' RACE reads. The sample shows hundreds of thousands of distinct CDR3 sequences, 58% of them seen only once. Germline lookup yields CDR1 MDHEN and CDR2 SYDVKM. Deletions cut 2 bases from V and 4 bases from J, with 18 bases between. The CDR3 spans 16 residues. The chain recombines TRBV28 with TRBJ2-7; weak D call: TRBD2 (6 bases). The sequence came from a man aged 25-45 years in good health. The sequenced material came from blood. CDR3 in DNA: TGTGCCAGCAGTTTAGGAGGGAACGGGAGAGGATACGAGCAGTACTTC. It is translated as CASSLGGNGRGYEQYF.